The 31 T cell receptor beta chains given below trace back to one sample, sequenced in a study of T cell clones after liver transplantation. Assay used: immunoSEQ multiplex PCR; TCRdb lists only in-frame clones, some missing. The sample includes over 100,000 clones, approximately 85% seen only once; the top ten take over 0.9%. Here the sequenced sample was CD4+ T cells from blood, taken before liver transplant. These receptors all come from a human donor who received a liver transplant.

The chain links TRBV18 to TRBJ1-2, with a tentative D call TRBD1 (5 bases). CDR3 length: 14 amino acids. The germline V gene encodes CDR1 KGHSH and CDR2 LQKENI. V dropped 3 bases and J dropped 8 bases, with 16 bases sitting between them. The CDR3 coding sequence is TGTGCCAGCTCACCTAATCGCCAGGGTGAGGGCTACACCTTC. This codes for CASSPNRQGEGYTF.

The chain is built from TRBV6-4 and TRBJ2-7; tentatively, D is TRBD2 (6 bases). The V end was cut by 8 bases, the J end by 1 base, with 30 bases between. Germline V lookup: CDR1 MRHNA, CDR2 SNTAGT. This CDR3 has 19 amino acids. The CDR3 DNA sequence: TGTGCCAGCCGCCAAAACGTAGTAGTTGAACTAGCCCTATCCTACGAGCAGTACTTC. Translated: CASRQNVVVELALSYEQYF.

The rearrangement uses TRBV18 and TRBJ1-4; 9 nucleotides align to TRBD1. Trimming took 5 bases from V and 8 from J; bases not matched to a gene: 9. The CDR3 loop spans 15 amino acids. Germline V gives CDR1 KGHSH, CDR2 LQKENI. The CDR3 DNA reads TGTGCCAGCTCATTCCCGGGACAGGGTGGCGAAAAACTGTTTTTT. Its translation is CASSFPGQGGEKLFF.

The chain couples TRBV7-2 to TRBJ2-2, with a weak D call TRBD2 (5 bases). The length of the CDR3 is 16 residues. Germline V gene lookup returns CDR1 SGHTA and CDR2 FQGNSA. V was clipped by 1 base and J by 0 bases, with 9 bases between them. The CDR3 loop is CASSLDTGSNTGELFF. In nucleotides, the CDR3 is TGTGCCAGCAGCTTAGATACGGGGTCGAACACCGGGGAGCTGTTTTTT.

This clone showed up just a few times. The chain uses TRBV5-8 and TRBJ2-7; 11 bases are a match to TRBD1. The CDR3 length is 14 residues. The V and J ends lost 3 bases and 6 bases, in that order; junction bases with no gene match: 5. Germline CDR1 and CDR2: SGHTS and YDEGEE. As DNA, the CDR3 is TGTGCCAGCAGCTCGGACAGGGGGCTGAGCGAGCAGTACTTC. Protein product: CASSSDRGLSEQYF.

V is TRBV4-1 and J is TRBJ2-3; 15 bases are shared with TRBD2. This CDR3 spans 16 amino acids. Germline trimming cut 6 bases from V and 5 bases from J; bases unmatched to any gene: 6. Germline V gene sequence: CDR1 MGHRA, CDR2 YSYEKL. In DNA form, the CDR3 reads TGCGCCAGCAGTCGGACTAGCGGGGGGGAGAGAGATACGCAGTATTTT. Its protein is CASSRTSGGERDTQYF.

The V gene is TRBV7-3, the J gene TRBJ2-1; possibly TRBD2 for D (6 bases). The CDR3 covers 16 residues. Trimming pared 2 bases from V and 0 bases from J, leaving 11 bases between. From germline, CDR1 is SGHTA and CDR2 FQGTGA. CDR3 sequence (DNA): TGTGCCAGCAGCTTAGGGACTCCCAGCTCCTACAATGAGCAGTTCTTC. Amino acid sequence: CASSLGTPSSYNEQFF. Combining the CDR3 with reference TRBV7-3 and TRBJ2-1 gives the whole variable domain GAGVSQTPSNKVTEKGKYVELRCDPISGHTALYWYRQSLGQGPEFLIYFQGTGAADDSGLPNDRFFAVRPEGSVSTLKIQRTERGDSAVYLCASSLGTPSSYNEQFFGPGTRLTVL.

This clone was counted a single time. The J gene is TRBJ1-2, the V gene TRBV21-1; the DNA was not compared with TRBD1, the D call given in the table. TRBV21-1 is described as a pseudogene. CDR3 length: 15 residues. CDR3 protein: CASSNGQSGNYGYTF. In DNA form, the CDR3 reads TGTGCCAGCAGCAATGGACAGTCCGGTAACTATGGCTACACCTTC.

The rearrangement joins TRBV5-1 to TRBJ2-3; weak D call: TRBD2 (5 bases). The germline V and J ends were trimmed by 0 bases and 3 bases, with 11 bases remaining between them. There are 15 residues in the CDR3. Germline-derived CDR1 and CDR2 are SGHRS and YFSETQ. The CDR3 coding sequence is TGCGCCAGCAGCTTGGGAGGGAGAGGGACAGATACGCAGTATTTT. Its translation is CASSLGGRGTDTQYF.

This clone came up once. The J gene is TRBJ2-3, the V gene TRBV5-1; D not certain. The CDR3 is made up of 15 amino acids. V gave up 0 bases and J gave up 1 base, with 9 bases separating them. Germline V gives CDR1 SGHRS, CDR2 YFSETQ. In DNA form, the CDR3 reads TGCGCCAGCAGCTTGGCGGGCCACCGCACAGATACGCAGTATTTT. Its translation: CASSLAGHRTDTQYF.

The chain has TRBV27 and TRBJ1-2; D might be TRBD1 (5 bases). The length of the CDR3 is 14 residues. Germline CDR1 reads MNHEY; CDR2 reads SMNVEV (reference sequence). Trimming stripped 1 base from V and 6 bases from J, with 12 bases between. CDR3 bases: TGTGCCAGCAGTTTATTATCGGGGGTAAATGGCTACACCTTC. It translates to CASSLLSGVNGYTF.

The chain has TRBV15 and TRBJ2-5; D is unresolved. V was cut by 1 base and J by 1 base, with 7 bases left in between. The CDR3 has 14 residues. Germline-derived CDR1 and CDR2 are LNHNV and YYDKDF (reference sequence). This CDR3 reads CATSRGGSQETQYF. The CDR3 DNA sequence: TGTGCCACCAGCAGAGGAGGCAGCCAAGAGACCCAGTACTTC.

The J gene is TRBJ1-6, the V gene TRBV5-1; D remains ambiguous. V lost 0 bases and J 10 bases, leaving 8 bases between the germline ends. The germline CDR1 and CDR2 sequences are SGHRS and YFSETQ. The CDR3 covers 13 residues. The CDR3: CASSLAPESPLHF. CDR3 nucleotides: TGCGCCAGCAGCTTGGCGCCAGAATCACCCCTCCACTTT.

The V gene is TRBV4-3, the J gene TRBJ1-2; D perhaps matches TRBD1 (5 bases). The V and J ends lost 4 bases and 4 bases respectively, with 16 bases between them. CDR1 and CDR2 (germline): LGHNA, YSLEER. CDR3 length: 15 residues. CDR3 sequence reads: CASSPQGSLGYGYTF. DNA for the CDR3: TGCGCCAGCAGCCCTCAGGGTAGTCTAGGCTATGGCTACACCTTC.

The chain joins TRBV10-3 to TRBJ1-3; TRBD1 matches at 7 bases. Losses at the gene ends were 6 bases for V and 0 bases for J; bases not matched to a gene: 14. The CDR3 contains 18 residues. Germline V gives CDR1 ENHRY, CDR2 SYGVKD. Here the CDR3 DNA reads TGTGCCATCAGGAAGGACAGGAGGGGTTTAGGCTCTGGAAACACCATATATTTT. Its protein product is CAIRKDRRGLGSGNTIYF.

The V gene is TRBV19, the J gene TRBJ1-1; D is unresolved. The V and J ends lost 5 bases and 2 bases respectively, with 9 bases between them. Germline V gene data show CDR1 as LNHDA and CDR2 as SQIVND (reference sequence). This CDR3 has 13 residues. The CDR3 nucleotides are TGTGCCAGTAGTCTGAACCCAAACACTGAAGCTTTCTTT. This encodes CASSLNPNTEAFF.

V is TRBV11-3 and J is TRBJ2-1; D remains unclear. Germline CDR1 reads SGHNT; CDR2 reads YENEEA. V was clipped by 5 bases and J by 3 bases, with 8 bases between them. The CDR3 is made up of 13 amino acids. CDR3 in amino acids: CASSPQNYNEQFF. The CDR3 coding sequence is TGTGCCAGCAGCCCCCAGAACTACAATGAGCAGTTCTTC. The whole variable domain, filled in from reference TRBV11-3 and TRBJ2-1, reads EAGVVQSPRYKIIEKKQPVAFWCNPISGHNTLYWYLQNLGQGPELLIRYENEEAVDDSQLPKDRFSAERLKGVDSTLKIQPAELGDSAVYLCASSPQNYNEQFFGPGTRLTVL.

The J gene is TRBJ2-1, the V gene TRBV14, with D tentatively TRBD2 (6 bases). The CDR3 consists of 13 residues. V lost 0 bases to trimming and J lost 16 bases, with 16 bases between them. Germline V CDR1 and CDR2: SGHDN, FVKESK. CDR3 DNA sequence: TGTGCCAGCAGCCAAGATATGAGCGGGCAAAGATTCTTC. Its translation is CASSQDMSGQRFF.

The gene calls are TRBV15 and TRBJ2-3, with 7 bases that match TRBD2. The CDR3 has 16 amino acids. Trimming removed 1 base from V and 0 bases from J; junction bases left unmatched: 4. From germline, CDR1 is LNHNV and CDR2 YYDKDF (reference sequence). The chain's CDR3 is CATSRVSGVSTDTQYF. Written as DNA, the CDR3 is TGTGCCACCAGCAGAGTGAGCGGGGTAAGCACAGATACGCAGTATTTT.

This rearrangement joins TRBV5-5 to TRBJ2-7; TRBD1 is a possible D gene (6 bases). This CDR3 comprises 14 residues. The germline V and J ends were trimmed by 1 base and 0 bases, with 8 bases remaining between them. The germline V gene has CDR1 SGHKS and CDR2 YYEKEE (reference sequence). CDR3 coding DNA: TGTGCCAGCAGCTTGACAGGGCACTCCTACGAGCAGTACTTC. It encodes CASSLTGHSYEQYF.

This chain connects TRBV18 to TRBJ2-5; the D gene is possibly TRBD2 (5 bases). The CDR3 extends over 16 amino acids. Germline CDR1 and CDR2: KGHSH and LQKENI. V was shortened by 3 bases and J by 0 bases, with 14 bases between the two germline ends. The CDR3 region is CASSPPLALYQETQYF. CDR3 sequence (DNA): TGTGCCAGCTCACCTCCGCTAGCCTTGTACCAAGAGACCCAGTACTTC.

V usage is TRBV5-1 and J usage is TRBJ1-3; D call uncertain. This CDR3 is built from 14 residues. In germline, CDR1 is SGHRS, CDR2 YFSETQ. The V end lost 1 base, the J end lost 0 bases, and 5 bases lay between the germline ends. The CDR3 loop is CASSLRSSGNTIYF. In nucleotides, the CDR3 is TGCGCCAGCAGCTTGCGCTCCTCTGGAAACACCATATATTTT.

The rearrangement uses TRBV5-6 and TRBJ1-1; 9 bases map to TRBD1. V lost 4 bases and J lost 3; bases outside the gene matches: 10. The CDR3 covers 16 residues. Germline V CDR1 and CDR2: SGHDT, YYEEEE. The CDR3 spells CASSQRTGAHDTEAFF. DNA for the CDR3: TGTGCCAGCAGCCAACGGACAGGGGCTCATGACACTGAAGCTTTCTTT.

V is TRBV14 and J is TRBJ1-1; D gene uncertain. CDR1 is SGHDN and CDR2 is FVKESK in the germline V gene. The length of the CDR3 is 15 residues. The V gene lost 0 bases and the J gene lost 0 bases, with 8 bases spanning the gap. For the CDR3, the DNA is TGTGCCAGCAGCCAAGAACCGCATATGAACACTGAAGCTTTCTTT. Translating it yields CASSQEPHMNTEAFF. The variable domain in full, completed from reference TRBV14 and TRBJ1-1, reads EAGVTQFPSHSVIEKGQTVTLRCDPISGHDNLYWYRRVMGKEIKFLLHFVKESKQDESGMPNNRFLAERTGGTYSTLKVQPAELEDSGVYFCASSQEPHMNTEAFFGQGTRLTVV.

J is TRBJ1-1 and V is TRBV5-1; TRBD1 agrees at 7 bases. CDR3 size: 14 residues. Germline V gene lookup returns CDR1 SGHRS and CDR2 YFSETQ. The junction had 6 bases not matched to a gene; V was cut back by 1 base and J by 6 bases. The CDR3 nucleotides read TGCGCCAGCAGCTTGCGCGAGGGGGCCTCTGAAGCTTTCTTT. Protein sequence: CASSLREGASEAFF.

V gene TRBV29-1 combines with J gene TRBJ2-7, with unresolved D. In germline, CDR1 is SQVTM, CDR2 ANQGSEA. The CDR3 covers 12 residues. Trimming pared 5 bases from V and 0 bases from J, leaving 8 bases between. In DNA, the CDR3 is TGCAGCGTTCGAAGGGACTCCTACGAGCAGTACTTC. This translates into CSVRRDSYEQYF.

The chain couples TRBV18 to TRBJ2-1, with TRBD2 matching 15 bases. J gave up 1 base and V 0 bases, and 1 base lay outside the gene matches. CDR3 length: 18 residues. CDR1 is KGHSH and CDR2 is LQKENI in the germline V gene. Here the CDR3 DNA reads TGTGCCAGCTCACCACCGGGACTAGCGGGAGGATCCTACAATGAGCAGTTCTTC. It yields the protein CASSPPGLAGGSYNEQFF. Based on the CDR3 plus reference TRBV18 and TRBJ2-1, the full variable domain is NAGVMQNPRHLVRRRGQEARLRCSPMKGHSHVYWYRQLPEEGLKFMVYLQKENIIDESGMPKERFSAEFPKEGPSILRIQQVVRGDSAAYFCASSPPGLAGGSYNEQFFGPGTRLTVL.

This sequence joins TRBV7-9 and TRBJ2-2, with 7 bases lining up with TRBD2. The CDR3 is 16 residues long. Germline CDR1 SEHNR, CDR2 FQNEAQ (reference sequence). Unmatched junction bases numbered 2, after V lost 1 base and J lost 0 bases. CDR3: CASSLVLAANTGELFF. The DNA for the CDR3 is TGTGCCAGCAGCTTAGTTCTAGCGGCGAACACCGGGGAGCTGTTTTTT.

J is TRBJ1-3 and V is TRBV4-2; unclear D gene. V gave up 1 base and J gave up 0 bases, with 16 bases separating them. The CDR3 totals 18 residues. Germline loops: CDR1 LGHNA, CDR2 YNFKEQ. The CDR3 region is CASSQVLEDRYSGNTIYF. DNA of the CDR3: TGTGCCAGCAGCCAAGTCCTTGAAGACCGATACTCTGGAAACACCATATATTTT.

The chain uses TRBV7-3 and TRBJ2-1, with a possible D match to TRBD2 (6 bases). CDR1 is SGHTA, CDR2 FQGTGA, per germline. V was pared by 3 bases and J by 5 bases, with 11 bases between. The CDR3 consists of 14 residues. The CDR3 loop is CASSFGRTNNEQFF. Written as DNA, the CDR3 is TGTGCCAGCAGCTTTGGGAGGACCAACAATGAGCAGTTCTTC.

V and J are TRBV4-1 and TRBJ2-2; 8 positions agree with TRBD1. Germline V gene lookup returns CDR1 MGHRA and CDR2 YSYEKL. V shed 4 bases, J shed 5 bases, and the junction held 9 bases outside the gene matches. There are 16 residues in the CDR3. The DNA for the CDR3 is TGCGCCAGCAGCCCTAGGACAGGGCCTAGAACCGGGGAGCTGTTTTTT. As protein: CASSPRTGPRTGELFF.